Sequencing of this T cell receptor (beta chain) was carried out in a study of PD-1 blockade in classical Hodgkin lymphoma. Time point meaning: cycle 4 day 1 (C4D1), after less than 7 weeks of nivolumab. Each and every patient relapsed after autologous stem cell transplantation, and patients got differing brentuximab vedotin exposure. Study-wide points: Reported baseline diversity: healthy donors highest, relapsed/refractory patients lowest.

Measured with immunoSEQ multiplex PCR; TCRdb has only the in-frame clones, and not every one. The sample gives about 23,000 clones, roughly 88% of which show up once; 23% is in the top ten. Note on this clone: Its antigen is unidentified.

The CDR3 has 18 amino acids. Per germline, CDR1 ENHRY and CDR2 SYGVKD. J was trimmed by 2 bases and V by 0 bases; bases with no gene match: 11. The chain uses TRBV10-3 and TRBJ2-3, with TRBD2 matching 7 bases. The source of this sequence is a human donor with classical Hodgkin lymphoma. The sample consisted of peripheral blood mononuclear cells (PBMCs), taken before the fourth cycle of nivolumab. The CDR3 region is CAISESLLGGGPTDTQYF. The CDR3 nucleotides are TGTGCCATCAGTGAGTCGCTATTGGGCGGGGGTCCCACAGATACGCAGTATTTT.